Listed below are T cell receptor beta chains from one sample, sequenced in a study of T-cell reconstitution after alpha-beta-depleted transplantation in children. TCRdb used MiXCR to reprocess the PCR reads, holding one entry per CDR3 protein. The data show more than 200,000 distinct CDR3 sequences, around 9.7% seen once. The material was PBMCs from the stem cell graft donor, obtained from the stem cell graft. All receptors derive from a human donor who donated a stem cell graft to a child with SCID. The CDR3 runs from the conserved cysteine through the conserved F or W. The D gene is left open where the match is weak. Sizes are listed as how often the clone was seen (once, few, many) or a class if it is expanded.

cdr3_aa cdr3_nt v_call clone_size d_call j_call
CASSLARRVGTEAFF TGTGCCAGCAGCTTAGCGCGACGGGTAGGCACTGAAGCTTTCTTT TRBV7-2 many . TRBJ1-1
CASSVYFLGDTEAFF TGTGCCAGCAGTGTTTATTTCCTGGGGGACACTGAAGCTTTCTTT TRBV2 many . TRBJ1-1
CASSLRQRTDTQYF TGCGCCAGCAGCTTGAGGCAGCGCACAGATACGCAGTATTTT TRBV5-1 many . TRBJ2-3
CASTSWGDTQYF TGTGCCAGCACCTCTTGGGGGGATACGCAGTATTTT TRBV28 many . TRBJ2-3
CSVVAQIGTEAFF TGCAGCGTTGTAGCACAAATCGGAACTGAAGCTTTCTTT TRBV29-1 many . TRBJ1-1
CASSPGDSNEKLFF TGTGCCAGCTCACCCGGCGACTCAAATGAAAAACTGTTTTTT TRBV18 many . TRBJ1-4
CASSPGSGYTF TGTGCCAGCAGTCCGGGTAGTGGCTACACCTTC TRBV12-3/TRBV12-4 many . TRBJ1-2
CASSQRTSGGSNEQFF TGTGCCAGCAGCCAAAGGACTAGCGGGGGTAGTAATGAGCAGTTCTTC TRBV7-2 many TRBD2 TRBJ2-1
CASSQGQGAFWIF TGTGCCAGCAGCCAAGGACAGGGGGCTTTCTGGATCTTT TRBV7-2 many TRBD1 TRBJ1-1
CASSQDPGTVTGELFF TGTGCCAGCAGCCAAGATCCTGGGACAGTCACCGGGGAGCTGTTTTTT TRBV3-1 many TRBD1 TRBJ2-2